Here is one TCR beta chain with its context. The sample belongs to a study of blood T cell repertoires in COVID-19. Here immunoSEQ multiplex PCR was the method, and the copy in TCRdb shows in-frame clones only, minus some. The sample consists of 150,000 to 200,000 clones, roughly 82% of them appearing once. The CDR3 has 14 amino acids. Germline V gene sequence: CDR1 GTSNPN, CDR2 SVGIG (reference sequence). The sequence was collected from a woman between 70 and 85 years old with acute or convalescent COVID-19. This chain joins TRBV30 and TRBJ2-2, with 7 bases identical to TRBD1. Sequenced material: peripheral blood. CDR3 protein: CAVTGTANTGELFF. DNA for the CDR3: TGTGCGGTTACCGGGACAGCGAACACCGGGGAGCTGTTTTTT.